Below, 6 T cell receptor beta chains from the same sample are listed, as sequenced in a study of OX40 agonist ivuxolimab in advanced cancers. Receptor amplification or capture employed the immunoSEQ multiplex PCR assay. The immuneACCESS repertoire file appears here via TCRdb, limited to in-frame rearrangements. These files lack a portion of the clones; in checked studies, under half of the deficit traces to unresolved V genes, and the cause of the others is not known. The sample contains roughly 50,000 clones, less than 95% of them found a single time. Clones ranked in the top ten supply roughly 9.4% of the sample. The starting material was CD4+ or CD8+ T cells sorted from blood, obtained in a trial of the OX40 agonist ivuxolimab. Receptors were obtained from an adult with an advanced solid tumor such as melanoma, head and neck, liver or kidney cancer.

As DNA, the CDR3 is TGTGCCAGCAGTTATGGACAGGGTAACACTGAAGCTTTCTTT. This translates into CASSYGQGNTEAFF. The chain combines TRBV6-5 with TRBJ1-1; the match to TRBD1 covers 8 bases. The J segment lost 2 bases and the V segment lost 3 bases, leaving 2 bases of the junction unmatched. This CDR3 has 14 residues. The germline V gene encodes CDR1 MNHEY and CDR2 SVGAGI.

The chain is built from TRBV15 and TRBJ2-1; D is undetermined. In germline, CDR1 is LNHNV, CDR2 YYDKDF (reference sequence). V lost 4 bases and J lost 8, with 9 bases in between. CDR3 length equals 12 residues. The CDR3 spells CATSTTGYEQFF. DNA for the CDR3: TGTGCCACCAGCACGACTGGGTATGAGCAGTTCTTC.

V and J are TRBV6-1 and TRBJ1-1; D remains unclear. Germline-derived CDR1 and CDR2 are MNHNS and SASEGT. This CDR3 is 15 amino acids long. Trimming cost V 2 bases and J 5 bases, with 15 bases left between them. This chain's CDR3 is CASSEILLQWTEAFF. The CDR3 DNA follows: TGTGCCAGCAGTGAAATTCTCCTCCAATGGACTGAAGCTTTCTTT.

CDR3 residues: CASSPTDFYGYTF. The CDR3 region has the DNA TGTGCCAGCAGCCCGACGGACTTCTATGGCTACACCTTC. The V and J genes are TRBV6-5 and TRBJ1-2; no clear D gene. Germline CDR1 MNHEY, CDR2 SVGAGI. V dropped 6 bases and J dropped 4 bases, with 12 bases sitting between them. This CDR3 region has 13 residues.

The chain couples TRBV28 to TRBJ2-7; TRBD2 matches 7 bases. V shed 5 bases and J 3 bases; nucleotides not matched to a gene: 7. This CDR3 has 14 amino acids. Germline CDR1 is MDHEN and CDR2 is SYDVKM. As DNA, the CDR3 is TGTGCCAGCAGTGAGGGACTACGGAACTACGAGCAGTACTTC. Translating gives CASSEGLRNYEQYF. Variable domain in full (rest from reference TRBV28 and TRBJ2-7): DVKVTQSSRYLVKRTGEKVFLECVQDMDHENMFWYRQDPGLGLRLIYFSYDVKMKEKGDIPEGYSVSREKKERFSLILESASTNQTSMYLCASSEGLRNYEQYFGPGTRLTVT.

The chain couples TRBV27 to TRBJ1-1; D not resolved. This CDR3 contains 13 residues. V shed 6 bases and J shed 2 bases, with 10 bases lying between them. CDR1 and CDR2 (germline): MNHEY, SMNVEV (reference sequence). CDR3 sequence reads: CASRQLGNTEAFF. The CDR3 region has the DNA TGTGCCAGCAGACAACTGGGAAACACTGAAGCTTTCTTT.